This T cell receptor (beta chain) was sequenced for a study of cytomegalovirus exposure and HLA in healthy donors. Findings and limits, study-wide: Information on immune exposure was restricted to one variable (CMV serostatus). The authors listed 180 or so TCR beta chains as cytomegalovirus-associated.

The PCR made use of 60 Vbeta and 13 Jbeta primers. The method was immunoSEQ multiplex PCR; TCRdb's version includes in-frame clones alone and lacks a portion of them. The sample has around 100,000 clones; the top ten hold more than 3.5%. With regard to this clone: Antigen unknown.

The V end lost 2 bases, the J end lost 4 bases, and 16 bases lay between the germline ends. CDR1 and CDR2 from the germline V gene are SGHRS and YFSETQ. CDR3 length equals 16 residues. This chain connects TRBV5-1 to TRBJ1-3; TRBD1 is a possible D gene (6 bases). This clonotype was obtained from a man between 25 and 39 years old in good health and CMV-seronegative. The material sequenced was PBMCs. The CDR3 sequence is CASSFTGLSIGNTIYF. The CDR3 DNA reads TGCGCCAGCAGCTTCACAGGGTTATCCATCGGAAACACCATATATTTT.